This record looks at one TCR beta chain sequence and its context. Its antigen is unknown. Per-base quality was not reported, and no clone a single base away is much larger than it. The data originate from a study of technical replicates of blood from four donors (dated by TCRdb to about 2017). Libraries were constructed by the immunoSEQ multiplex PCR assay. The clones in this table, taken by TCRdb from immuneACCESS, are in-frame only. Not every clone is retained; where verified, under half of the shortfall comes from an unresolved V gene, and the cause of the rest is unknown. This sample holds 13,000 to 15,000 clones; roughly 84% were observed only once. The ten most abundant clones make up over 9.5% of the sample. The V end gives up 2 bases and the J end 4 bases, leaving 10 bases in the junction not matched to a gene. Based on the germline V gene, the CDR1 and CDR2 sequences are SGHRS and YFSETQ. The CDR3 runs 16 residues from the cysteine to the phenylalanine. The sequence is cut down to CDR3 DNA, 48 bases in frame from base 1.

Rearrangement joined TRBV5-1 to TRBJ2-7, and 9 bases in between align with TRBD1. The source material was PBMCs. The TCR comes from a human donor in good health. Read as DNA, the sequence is TGCGCCAGCAGCTTTCTAGCGGACAGGGGAACATACGAGCAGTACTTC. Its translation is CASSFLADRGTYEQYF.